This is a list of T cell receptor beta chains from one sample in a study of cytomegalovirus exposure and HLA in healthy donors. Using immunoSEQ multiplex PCR, the repertoire was profiled, and TCRdb retains in-frame clones only, with some absent. The sample yields 140,000 to 150,000 clones, 68% seen once. Sequences were obtained from PBMCs. The receptors were sampled from a man aged 55-75 years in good health and CMV-seronegative. CDR3s include the opening cysteine and the closing phenylalanine or tryptophan. A D gene is named only where the DNA matches it firmly. The size field is filled for only some rows; it gives once, few, many or a size class.

j_gene	v_gene	d_gene	abundance	CDR3aa	CDR3nt
TRBJ1-4	TRBV7-8	-	-	CASSRSGGLDEKLFF	TGTGCCAGCAGCCGGAGCGGGGGACTAGACGAAAAACTGTTTTTT
TRBJ2-1	TRBV28	-	-	CASSLTSNEQFF	TGTGCCAGCAGTCTGACTAGCAATGAGCAGTTCTTC
TRBJ2-1	TRBV6-5	TRBD2	-	CASSYSLAGGYNEQFF	TGTGCCAGCAGTTACTCCCTAGCGGGAGGGTACAATGAGCAGTTCTTC
TRBJ1-2	TRBV30	-	-	CAWSSAGVVSGSNGHTF	TGTGCCTGGAGTTCGGCAGGGGTCGTTTCCGGATCAAATGGCCACACCTTC
TRBJ2-2	TRBV2	TRBD2	-	CASSVRSGDLTGELFF	TGTGCCAGCAGTGTTAGAAGCGGGGACCTCACCGGGGAGCTGTTTTTT
TRBJ2-2	TRBV5-1	TRBD2	-	CASSLATSGGNTGELFF	TGCGCCAGCAGCTTAGCGACTAGCGGGGGTAACACCGGGGAGCTGTTTTTT
TRBJ2-4	TRBV4-2	TRBD2	-	CASSQGLAGSGAKNIQYF	TGTGCCAGCAGCCAAGGATTAGCGGGAAGTGGAGCCAAAAACATTCAGTACTTC
TRBJ2-2	TRBV18	TRBD2	-	CASSPRGLAGGSNTGELFF	TGTGCCAGCTCACCCCGGGGTCTAGCGGGAGGATCGAACACCGGGGAGCTGTTTTTT
TRBJ1-1	TRBV5-1	-	once	CASSLETVNTEAFF	TGCGCCAGCAGCTTGGAAACAGTGAACACTGAAGCTTTCTTT
TRBJ1-1	TRBV25-1	-	-	CASSESMVGGDTEAFF	TGTGCCAGCAGTGAATCGATGGTAGGGGGAGACACTGAAGCTTTCTTT
TRBJ2-7	TRBV20-1	TRBD1	-	CSAIQGNEQYF	TGCAGTGCTATACAGGGGAACGAGCAGTACTTC
TRBJ2-3	TRBV19	-	-	CASSGGNTQYF	TGTGCCAGTAGTGGGGGGAATACGCAGTATTTT
TRBJ2-6	TRBV19	-	few	CASSIVQGITGANVLTF	TGTGCCAGTAGTATAGTTCAGGGAATCACCGGGGCCAACGTCCTGACTTTC
TRBJ2-7	TRBV7-8	-	-	CASSLVDSYGEQYF	TGTGCCAGCAGCTTAGTTGACAGTTATGGCGAGCAGTACTTC
TRBJ2-6	TRBV7-2	-	few	CASSMGHFVDSGANVLTF	TGTGCCAGCAGCATGGGACACTTCGTGGATTCTGGGGCCAACGTCCTGACTTTC
TRBJ2-7	TRBV27	-	few	CASSRVAGAYEQYF	TGTGCCAGCAGTCGAGTAGCCGGAGCCTACGAGCAGTACTTC
TRBJ2-2	TRBV4-3	TRBD2	-	CASSQDRVGLAVNTGELFF	TGCGCCAGCAGCCAAGATCGGGTTGGACTAGCGGTGAACACCGGGGAGCTGTTTTTT
TRBJ2-5	TRBV19	TRBD1	-	CASRSDRGLKTQYF	TGTGCCAGTAGGTCCGACAGGGGGCTAAAGACCCAGTACTTC
TRBJ2-1	TRBV7-3	TRBD2	-	CASSQSSGAYNEQFF	TGTGCCAGCAGCCAATCTAGCGGAGCCTACAATGAGCAGTTCTTC
TRBJ1-3	TRBV30	TRBD1	-	CAGQESGNTIYF	TGTGCCGGACAGGAATCTGGAAACACCATATATTTT
TRBJ1-3	TRBV28	TRBD1	-	CASGTGGDSGNTIYF	TGTGCCAGCGGTACAGGGGGGGATTCTGGAAACACCATATATTTT
TRBJ1-1	TRBV18	-	few	CASSPSGQNTEAFF	TGTGCCAGCTCACCGAGCGGCCAGAACACTGAAGCTTTCTTT
TRBJ1-4	TRBV28	-	-	CASSLNGGNEKLFF	TGTGCCAGCAGTTTAAATGGGGGCAATGAAAAACTGTTTTTT
TRBJ2-7	TRBV29-1	TRBD1	few	CSVASGTAEQYF	TGCAGCGTTGCATCGGGGACAGCCGAGCAGTACTTC
TRBJ1-1	TRBV5-1	TRBD1	few	CASSLAGGMGNTEAFF	TGCGCCAGCAGCTTGGCAGGGGGCATGGGGAACACTGAAGCTTTCTTT
TRBJ2-7	TRBV13	TRBD1	-	CASSCEGQRSYEQYF	TGTGCCAGCAGCTGTGAGGGACAGCGTTCCTACGAGCAGTACTTC
TRBJ1-1	TRBV19	-	-	CASSDTGGATEAFF	TGTGCCAGTAGTGATACCGGTGGGGCCACTGAAGCTTTCTTT
TRBJ2-1	TRBV13	TRBD2	-	CASSKPGLAVHNEQFF	TGTGCCAGCAGCAAGCCGGGACTAGCGGTACACAATGAGCAGTTCTTC
TRBJ2-5	TRBV4-3	TRBD2	-	CASSQAGVAETQYF	TGCGCCAGCAGCCAGGCGGGGGTGGCGGAGACCCAGTACTTC
TRBJ1-1	TRBV4-1	-	-	CASDNLNTEAFF	TGCGCCAGCGACAATTTGAACACTGAAGCTTTCTTT
TRBJ1-3	TRBV6-6	-	-	CASSYSSGSGNTIYF	TGTGCCAGCAGTTACTCTTCAGGGTCCGGAAACACCATATATTTT
TRBJ2-5	TRBV9	TRBD1	-	CASSSPFPQGEETQYF	TGTGCCAGCAGCTCCCCCTTCCCCCAGGGGGAAGAGACCCAGTACTTC
TRBJ2-3	TRBV15	TRBD2	-	CATSRTPPTSGRDTDTQYF	TGTGCCACCAGCAGAACGCCCCCAACTAGCGGGAGGGACACAGATACGCAGTATTTT